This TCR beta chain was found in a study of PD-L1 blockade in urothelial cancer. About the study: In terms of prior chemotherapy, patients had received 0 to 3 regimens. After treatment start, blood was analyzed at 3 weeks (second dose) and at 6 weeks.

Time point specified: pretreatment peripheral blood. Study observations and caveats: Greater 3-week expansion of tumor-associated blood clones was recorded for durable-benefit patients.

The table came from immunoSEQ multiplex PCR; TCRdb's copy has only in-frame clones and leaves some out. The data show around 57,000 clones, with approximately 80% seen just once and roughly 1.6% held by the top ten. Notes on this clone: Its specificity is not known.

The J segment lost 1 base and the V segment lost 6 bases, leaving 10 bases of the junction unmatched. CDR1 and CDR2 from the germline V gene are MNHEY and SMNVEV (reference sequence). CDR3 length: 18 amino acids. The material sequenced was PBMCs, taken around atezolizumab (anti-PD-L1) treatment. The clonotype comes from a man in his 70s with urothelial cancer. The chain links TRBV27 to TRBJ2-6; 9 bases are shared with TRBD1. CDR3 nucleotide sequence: TGTGCCAGCAGCCCAACTGACAGGGGGTTTTCTGGGGCCAACGTCCTGACTTTC. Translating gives CASSPTDRGFSGANVLTF.